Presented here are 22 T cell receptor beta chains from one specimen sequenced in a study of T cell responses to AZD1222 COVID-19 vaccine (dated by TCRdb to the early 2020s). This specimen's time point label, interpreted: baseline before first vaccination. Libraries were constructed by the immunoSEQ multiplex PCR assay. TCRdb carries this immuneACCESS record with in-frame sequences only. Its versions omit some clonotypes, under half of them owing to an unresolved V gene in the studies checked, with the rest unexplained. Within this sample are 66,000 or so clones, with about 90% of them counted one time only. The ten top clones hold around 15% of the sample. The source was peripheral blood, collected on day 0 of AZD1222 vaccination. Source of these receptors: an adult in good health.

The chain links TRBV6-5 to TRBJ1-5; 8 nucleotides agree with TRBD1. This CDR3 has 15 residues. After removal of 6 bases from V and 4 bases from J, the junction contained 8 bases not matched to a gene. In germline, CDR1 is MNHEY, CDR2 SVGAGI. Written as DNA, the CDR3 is TGTGCCAGCAGGTTGACAGGGGTTGGGAATCAGCCCCAGCATTTT. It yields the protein CASRLTGVGNQPQHF.

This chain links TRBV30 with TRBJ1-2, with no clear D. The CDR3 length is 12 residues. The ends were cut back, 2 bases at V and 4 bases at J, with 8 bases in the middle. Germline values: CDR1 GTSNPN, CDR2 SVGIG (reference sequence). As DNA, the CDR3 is TGTGCCTGGAGTAAGCAGTCCTATGGCTACACCTTC. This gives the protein CAWSKQSYGYTF.

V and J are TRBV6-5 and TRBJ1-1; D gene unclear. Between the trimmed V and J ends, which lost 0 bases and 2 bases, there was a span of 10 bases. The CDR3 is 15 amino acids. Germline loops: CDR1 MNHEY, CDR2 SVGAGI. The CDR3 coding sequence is TGTGCCAGCAGTTACTCTGGTGGCGGCAACACTGAAGCTTTCTTT. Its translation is CASSYSGGGNTEAFF.

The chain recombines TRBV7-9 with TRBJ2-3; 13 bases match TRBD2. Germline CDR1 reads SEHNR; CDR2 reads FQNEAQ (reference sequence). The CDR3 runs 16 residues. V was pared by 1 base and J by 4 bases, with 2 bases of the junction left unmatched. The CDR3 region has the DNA TGTGCCAGCAGCTTAGGGACTAGCGGGGGACCAGATACGCAGTATTTT. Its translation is CASSLGTSGGPDTQYF.

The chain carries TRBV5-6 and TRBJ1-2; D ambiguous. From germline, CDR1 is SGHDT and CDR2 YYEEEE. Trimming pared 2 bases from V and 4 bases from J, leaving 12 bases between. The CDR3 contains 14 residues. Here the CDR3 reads CASSLGRAFYGYTF. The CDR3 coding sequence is TGTGCCAGCAGCTTAGGGCGGGCCTTCTATGGCTACACCTTC.

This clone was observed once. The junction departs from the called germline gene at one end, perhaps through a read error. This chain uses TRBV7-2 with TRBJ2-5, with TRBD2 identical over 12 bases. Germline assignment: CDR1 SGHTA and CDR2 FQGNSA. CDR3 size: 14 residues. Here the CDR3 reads CASSLAGGQETQYF. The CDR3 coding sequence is TGTGCCAGCAGCCTAGCGGGGGGGCAAGAGACCCAGTACTTC.

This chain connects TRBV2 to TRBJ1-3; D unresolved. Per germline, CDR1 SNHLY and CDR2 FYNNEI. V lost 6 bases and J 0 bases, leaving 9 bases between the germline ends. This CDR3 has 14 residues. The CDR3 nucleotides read TGTGCCAGCAGAGAGACGGACTCTGGAAACACCATATATTTT. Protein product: CASRETDSGNTIYF.

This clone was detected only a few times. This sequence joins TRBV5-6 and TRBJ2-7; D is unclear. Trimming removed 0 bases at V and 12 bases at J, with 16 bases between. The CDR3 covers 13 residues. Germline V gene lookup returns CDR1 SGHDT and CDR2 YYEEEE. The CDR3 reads CASSLARSPRGYF. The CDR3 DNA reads TGTGCCAGCAGCTTGGCCAGAAGTCCCCGTGGGTACTTC.

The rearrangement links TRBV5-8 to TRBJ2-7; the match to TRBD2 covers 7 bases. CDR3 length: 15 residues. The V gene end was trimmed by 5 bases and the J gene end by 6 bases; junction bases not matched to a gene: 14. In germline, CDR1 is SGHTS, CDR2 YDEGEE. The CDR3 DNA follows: TGTGCCAGCAGGCGGACTAGTTTTATTACGTTCGAGCAGTACTTC. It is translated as CASRRTSFITFEQYF.

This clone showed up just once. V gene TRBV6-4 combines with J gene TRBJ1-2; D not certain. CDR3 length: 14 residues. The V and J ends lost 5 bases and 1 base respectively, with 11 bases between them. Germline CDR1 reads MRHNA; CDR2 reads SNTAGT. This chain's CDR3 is CASSPETDNYGYTF. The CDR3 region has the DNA TGTGCCAGCAGTCCGGAAACCGATAACTATGGCTACACCTTC.

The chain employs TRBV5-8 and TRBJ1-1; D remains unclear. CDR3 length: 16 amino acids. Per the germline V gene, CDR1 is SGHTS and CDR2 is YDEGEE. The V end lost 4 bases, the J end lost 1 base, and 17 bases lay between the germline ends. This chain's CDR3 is CASSPKGDLWNTEAFF. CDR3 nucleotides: TGTGCCAGCAGCCCCAAGGGCGACTTGTGGAACACTGAAGCTTTCTTT.

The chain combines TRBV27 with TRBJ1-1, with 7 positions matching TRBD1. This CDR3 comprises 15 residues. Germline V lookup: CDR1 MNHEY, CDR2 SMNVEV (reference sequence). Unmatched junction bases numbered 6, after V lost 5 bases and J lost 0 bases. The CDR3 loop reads CASSPGQTMNTEAFF. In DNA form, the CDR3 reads TGTGCCAGCAGTCCGGGACAGACCATGAACACTGAAGCTTTCTTT.

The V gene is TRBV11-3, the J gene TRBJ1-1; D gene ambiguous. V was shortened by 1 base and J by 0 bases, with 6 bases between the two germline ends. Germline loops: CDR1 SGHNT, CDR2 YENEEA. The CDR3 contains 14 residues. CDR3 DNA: TGTGCCAGCAGCTTAGGTGGGGTGAACACTGAAGCTTTCTTT. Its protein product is CASSLGGVNTEAFF.

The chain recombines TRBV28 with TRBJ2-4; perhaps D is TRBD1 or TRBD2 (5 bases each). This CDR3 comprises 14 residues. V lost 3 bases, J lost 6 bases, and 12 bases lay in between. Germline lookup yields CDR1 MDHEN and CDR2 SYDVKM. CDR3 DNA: TGTGCCAGCAGTTTTGAGGGCAGGGCAAACATTCAGTACTTC. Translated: CASSFEGRANIQYF.

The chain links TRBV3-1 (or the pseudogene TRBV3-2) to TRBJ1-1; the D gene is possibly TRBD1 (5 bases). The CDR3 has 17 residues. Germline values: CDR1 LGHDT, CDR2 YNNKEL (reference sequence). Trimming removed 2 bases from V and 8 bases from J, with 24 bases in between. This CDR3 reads CASSQRVSRVSRVEAFF. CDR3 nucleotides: TGTGCCAGCAGCCAAAGGGTATCCAGGGTAAGTCGAGTGGAAGCTTTCTTT.

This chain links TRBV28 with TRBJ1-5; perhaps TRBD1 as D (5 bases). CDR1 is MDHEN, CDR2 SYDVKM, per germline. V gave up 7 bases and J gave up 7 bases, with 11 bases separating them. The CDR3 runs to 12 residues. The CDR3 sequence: CASTLGDQPQHF. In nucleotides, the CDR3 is TGTGCCAGCACTTTGGGGGACCAGCCCCAGCATTTT.

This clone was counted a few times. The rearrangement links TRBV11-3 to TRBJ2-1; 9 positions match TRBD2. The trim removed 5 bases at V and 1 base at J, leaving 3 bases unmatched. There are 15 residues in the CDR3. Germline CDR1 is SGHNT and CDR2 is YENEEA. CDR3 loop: CASSPGLASYNEQFF. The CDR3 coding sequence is TGTGCCAGCAGCCCCGGACTAGCGTCCTACAATGAGCAGTTCTTC.

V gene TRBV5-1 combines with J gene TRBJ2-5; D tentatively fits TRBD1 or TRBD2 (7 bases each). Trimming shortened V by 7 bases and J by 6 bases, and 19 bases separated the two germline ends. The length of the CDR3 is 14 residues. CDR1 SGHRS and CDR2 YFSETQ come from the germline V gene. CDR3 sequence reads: CASAPTGEGKTQYF. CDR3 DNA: TGCGCCAGCGCACCCACAGGGGAGGGAAAGACCCAGTACTTC.

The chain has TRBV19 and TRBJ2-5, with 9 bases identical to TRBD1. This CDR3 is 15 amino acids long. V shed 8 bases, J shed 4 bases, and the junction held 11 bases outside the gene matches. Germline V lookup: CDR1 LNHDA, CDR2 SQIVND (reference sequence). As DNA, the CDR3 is TGTGCCAGTCGACTCACAGGGGGCTTGGGAGAGACCCAGTACTTC. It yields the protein CASRLTGGLGETQYF.

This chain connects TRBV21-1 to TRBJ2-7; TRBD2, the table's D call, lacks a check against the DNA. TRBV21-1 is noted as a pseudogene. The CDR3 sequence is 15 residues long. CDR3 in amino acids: CASRCHIATLDEQYF. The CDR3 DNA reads TGTGCCAGCAGGTGCCATATAGCTACATTAGACGAGCAGTACTTC.

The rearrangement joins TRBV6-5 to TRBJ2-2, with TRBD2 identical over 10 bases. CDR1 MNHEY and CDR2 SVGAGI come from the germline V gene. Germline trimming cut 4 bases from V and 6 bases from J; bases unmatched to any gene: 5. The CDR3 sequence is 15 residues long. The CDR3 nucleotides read TGTGCCAGCAGTTCCCTAGCGGGAGCCCCCGGGGAGCTGTTTTTT. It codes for CASSSLAGAPGELFF.

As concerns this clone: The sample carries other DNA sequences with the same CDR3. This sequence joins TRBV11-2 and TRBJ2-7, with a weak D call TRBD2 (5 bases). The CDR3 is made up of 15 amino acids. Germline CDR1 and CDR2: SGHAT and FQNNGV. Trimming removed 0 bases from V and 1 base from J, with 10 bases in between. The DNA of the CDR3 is TGTGCCAGCAGCTTAGAAGGAGGCAGTTCCTACGAGCAGTACTTC. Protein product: CASSLEGGSSYEQYF.